This T cell receptor (beta chain) was obtained from a study of CD8 T cells in Susac syndrome. When the RNA was reverse transcribed, random hexamers were used with an input of roughly 0.45 to 1 ug. Amplification of TCR beta CDR3 was carried out by immunoSEQ multiplex PCR, which covered 54 Vbeta and 13 Jbeta segments. TCRdb ran MiXCR on the immunoSEQ multiplex PCR reads and lists one entry per CDR3 protein. The sample shows about 180,000 distinct CDR3 sequences, roughly 95% of them seen only once. From germline, CDR1 is SEHNR and CDR2 FQNEAQ (reference sequence). Trimming took 5 bases from V and 4 from J, leaving 14 bases between them. This CDR3 is built from 14 residues. TCR beta sequences were obtained from blood CD8+ and CD4+ T cells. Relapsing-remitting disease, either stable or active, was present in the treatment-naive patients who were the multiple sclerosis controls. The authors negatively isolated CD8+ and CD4+ T cells and FACS-enriched TEMRA cells.

The sequence derives from a human donor with multiple sclerosis. The chain employs TRBV7-9 and TRBJ1-1; the D is unclear. Sequencing was done on a sample of CD4+ T cells from PBMCs. CDR3: CASSPMVRSTEAFF. CDR3 sequence (DNA): TGTGCCAGCAGCCCGATGGTTCGGAGCACTGAAGCTTTCTTT.